The rows below give T cell receptor beta chains drawn from one sample of a study of patients and donors after allogeneic stem cell transplantation. In TCRdb, the RT-PCR reads were re-called with MiXCR into one record per CDR3 protein. The sample includes around 240,000 distinct CDR3 sequences, 12% to 15% of them seen just once. The sequenced sample was blood, either unsorted or a sorted T cell fraction (not recorded which). The receptors here all came from a human donor who was either an allogeneic HSCT recipient or a stem cell or donor lymphocyte infusion donor (not recorded which). It is not recorded whose cells these are; they may come from a transplant donor. Both conserved end residues are part of each CDR3. Fields, in order: J gene, clone size, D gene, V gene, CDR3 DNA, CDR3 protein. D genes are given only for firm matches. Not every row has a clone size; where given, it reads once, few, many or a size class.

TRBJ2-5	few	NA	TRBV7-2	TGTGCCAGCAGCTCGCTGCGGGGTATGGAGACCCAGTACTTC	CASSSLRGMETQYF
TRBJ1-2	NA	NA	TRBV30	TGTGCCTGGGATCTAAACCAAGGTTTCTATGGCTACACCTTC	CAWDLNQGFYGYTF
TRBJ2-7	few	TRBD1	TRBV7-2	TGTGCCAGCAGCTTAGACAGGGGGCTTTCCTACGAGCAGTACTTC	CASSLDRGLSYEQYF
TRBJ2-1	many	NA	TRBV12-3/TRBV12-4	TGTGCCAGCACTTCCCGTGTAGGAGGTGAGCAGTTCTTC	CASTSRVGGEQFF
TRBJ2-1	NA	TRBD2	TRBV12-3/TRBV12-4	TGTGCCAGCAGTTTCCCCGGACTAGCGTCCCACAATGAGCAGTTCTTC	CASSFPGLASHNEQFF
TRBJ1-2	NA	NA	TRBV3-1	TGTGCCAGCAGCCAAGATCACGGAGGAACTAGCGGCTACACCTTC	CASSQDHGGTSGYTF
TRBJ1-1	NA	NA	TRBV12-3/TRBV12-4	TGTGCCAGCAGTTTCGGGAGGGAGACTGAAGCTTTCTTT	CASSFGRETEAFF
TRBJ1-1	many	NA	TRBV2	TGTGCCAGCAGTGGTTTATCGGGGAACACTGAAGCTTTCTTT	CASSGLSGNTEAFF
TRBJ2-5	NA	NA	TRBV24-1	TGTGCCACCAGTCTGTCAGAAGGGACCCAGTACTTC	CATSLSEGTQYF
TRBJ2-2	many	NA	TRBV5-1	TGCGCCAGCAGCTTGATCCCCACCGGGGAGCTGTTTTTT	CASSLIPTGELFF
TRBJ2-5	NA	TRBD2	TRBV5-1	TGCGCCAGCAGCCCGGGACTAGCGGGGTACCAAGAGACCCAGTACTTC	CASSPGLAGYQETQYF
TRBJ1-2	NA	TRBD1	TRBV15	TGTGCCACCAGCAGAGGTAGGACAGGTGGTGACTATGGCTACACCTTC	CATSRGRTGGDYGYTF
TRBJ1-4	NA	TRBD1	TRBV14	TGTGCCAGCAGCCAACTCCGGGACAGGGGTGAAAAACTGTTTTTT	CASSQLRDRGEKLFF
TRBJ1-2	few	TRBD1	TRBV19	TGTGCCAGTACCGGAACGGACAGGGATAACTATGGCTACACCTTC	CASTGTDRDNYGYTF
TRBJ2-5	few	NA	TRBV5-5	TGTGCCAGCAGTTTGATTTGGGGGAGTCGGGTAGGAGAGACCCAGTACTTC	CASSLIWGSRVGETQYF
TRBJ2-3	few	NA	TRBV20-1	TGCAGTGCTAGATCCCGAGGGAGCACAGATACGCAGTATTTT	CSARSRGSTDTQYF
TRBJ2-5	few	TRBD2	TRBV11-2	TGTGCCAGCAGCCCCCGTGGGGTAGCGGGGGGACAAGAGACCCAGTACTTC	CASSPRGVAGGQETQYF
TRBJ2-7	few	NA	TRBV14	TGTGCCAGCAGCCAAGAATTGCTACCTAAGCAGTACTTC	CASSQELLPKQYF
TRBJ1-4	few	NA	TRBV28	TGTGCCAGCAGGTTGGGGTATACAACTAATGAAAAACTGTTTTTT	CASRLGYTTNEKLFF
TRBJ2-7	many	NA	TRBV6-1	TGTGCCAGCAGTGAAGCGGGGTATCACGAGCAGTACTTC	CASSEAGYHEQYF
TRBJ2-5	many	NA	TRBV7-2	TGTGCCAGCAGCTTAGTCCGGACGGTACAAGAGACCCAGTACTTC	CASSLVRTVQETQYF
TRBJ1-3	few	NA	TRBV5-6	TGTGCCAGCAGCCCACGGCACCGGGTCTCTGGAAACACCATATATTTT	CASSPRHRVSGNTIYF
TRBJ2-4	few	NA	TRBV29-1	TGCAGCGTTGCGAGGGACGTCAAAAACATTCAGTACTTC	CSVARDVKNIQYF
TRBJ1-1	NA	TRBD1	TRBV5-1	TGCGCCAGCAGCGGGGGACAGGGGGCGATTGGAAGGACTGAAGCTTTCTTT	CASSGGQGAIGRTEAFF
TRBJ2-1	few	TRBD2	TRBV6-1	TGTGCCAGCAGTCAAGGGACTAGCGGGAGGTCGAATGAGCAGTTCTTC	CASSQGTSGRSNEQFF
TRBJ2-1	NA	NA	TRBV6-6	TGTGCCAGCAGCCGACTGGCGGCAGATGAGCAGTTCTTC	CASSRLAADEQFF
TRBJ1-5	NA	NA	TRBV24-1	TGTGCCACCAGAGGAACAGGGTTTGAGCAGCCCCAGCATTTT	CATRGTGFEQPQHF
TRBJ2-7	many	NA	TRBV20-1	TGCAGTGCTAGACGGTCCTACGAGCAGTACTTC	CSARRSYEQYF
TRBJ2-1	NA	NA	TRBV12-3/TRBV12-4	TGTGCCAGCAGTTTGGGCGGGGAACACAATGAGCAGTTCTTC	CASSLGGEHNEQFF
TRBJ2-1	few	NA	TRBV20-1	TGCAGTGGACTAGACCCCTCTGGCGAGCAGTTCTTC	CSGLDPSGEQFF
TRBJ2-3	many	NA	TRBV20-1	TGCAGTATACAGACAGTAGATACGCAGTATTTT	CSIQTVDTQYF
TRBJ2-5	few	NA	TRBV20-1	TGCAGAACCACAGGGAGAGGAGAGACCCAGTACTTC	CRTTGRGETQYF
TRBJ2-2	few	NA	TRBV11-2	TGTGCCAGCAGCTTAATAGCCCTCGGGGAGCTGTTTTTT	CASSLIALGELFF
TRBJ2-6	once	TRBD2	TRBV19	TGTGCCAGTAGCAGCTACGGGACTACCAAAAATAGTGGGGCCAACGTCCTGACTTTC	CASSSYGTTKNSGANVLTF
TRBJ2-5	many	TRBD2	TRBV4-1	TGCGCCAGCAGCCCGGGACTAGTTATTTCGGAGACCCAGTACTTC	CASSPGLVISETQYF
TRBJ1-1	NA	TRBD1	TRBV11-2	TGTGCCAGCAGCACAACGGGACAGCCGAACACTGAAGCTTTCTTT	CASSTTGQPNTEAFF
TRBJ2-1	few	TRBD2	TRBV2	TGTGCCAGCAGTGCATCTAGCGGGGGGCCGTACAATGAGCAGTTCTTC	CASSASSGGPYNEQFF
TRBJ2-7	few	NA	TRBV6-2/TRBV6-3	TGTGCCAGCAGTTATTCAGATACCTACGAGCAGTACTTC	CASSYSDTYEQYF
TRBJ1-4	many	TRBD1	TRBV20-1	TGCAGTGCTAGACCGCCGGGACAGTGGGGTCGGGAACTGTTTTTT	CSARPPGQWGRELFF
TRBJ1-5	few	NA	TRBV28	TGTGCCAGCAGTTACAGGGTCCTGTCCAGCAATCAGCCCCAGCATTTT	CASSYRVLSSNQPQHF
TRBJ1-4	NA	TRBD1	TRBV20-1	TGCAGTGCAGCGGGACAGGGACATGAAAAACTGTTTTTT	CSAAGQGHEKLFF
TRBJ2-1	NA	NA	TRBV25-1	TGTGCCAGCAAGGACTCGGGTAATGTTAAGTATGAGCAGTTCTTC	CASKDSGNVKYEQFF
TRBJ1-6	few	TRBD1	TRBV7-2	TGTGCCAGCAGCGCCCGACAGGGGGCGGATTCACCCCTCCACTTT	CASSARQGADSPLHF
TRBJ2-3	NA	NA	TRBV2	TGTGCCAGCAGTGAATTGTCAGCTAGCACAGATACGCAGTATTTT	CASSELSASTDTQYF
TRBJ1-4	NA	NA	TRBV5-4	TGTGCCAGCAGCTTTGCCGGGGGATCGGTAGAACTGTTTTTT	CASSFAGGSVELFF
TRBJ2-5	NA	TRBD2	TRBV5-4	TGTGCCAGCAGACCAGGACTAGCACAAGAGACCCAGTACTTC	CASRPGLAQETQYF
TRBJ1-6	few	NA	TRBV3-1	TGTGCCAGCAGCCAAGATCTTTCCGTGTTTTCACCCCTCCACTTT	CASSQDLSVFSPLHF
TRBJ1-1	NA	NA	TRBV27	TGTGCCAGCACGGCCAGACAGAACACTGAAGCTTTCTTT	CASTARQNTEAFF
TRBJ2-5	many	NA	TRBV29-1	TGCAGCGTTAGGGGTAGCAGTGGCGAGACCCAGTACTTC	CSVRGSSGETQYF
TRBJ1-2	many	NA	TRBV19	TGTGCCAGTAGTCCCCGCCCCACAGGGTACTATGGCTACACCTTC	CASSPRPTGYYGYTF
TRBJ2-1	few	TRBD2	TRBV11-2	TGTGCCAGCAGCTTAGGAGTGGGGGCGGGGGGGCGGCTAGGGCAGTTCTTC	CASSLGVGAGGRLGQFF
TRBJ2-2	few	NA	TRBV9	TGTGCCAGCAGCGGGGGCCCCGCCAGCATAAACACCGGGGAGCTGTTTTTT	CASSGGPASINTGELFF
TRBJ1-4	NA	NA	TRBV30	TGTGCCTGGAGGGGGGTGTCCGGGTTTAATGAAAAACTGTTTTTT	CAWRGVSGFNEKLFF